This TCR beta chain was profiled in a study of cytomegalovirus exposure and HLA in healthy donors. Study background: In a previous analysis, nearly 120 million unique TCR beta sequences were found from 170 million or so T cells.

CDR1 and CDR2 (germline): LGHNA, YNFKEQ. The CDR3 has 17 amino acids. V lost 1 base to trimming and J lost 4 bases, with 19 bases between them. Primers for the PCR totalled 60 Vbeta and 13 Jbeta. The assay was immunoSEQ multiplex PCR, and TCRdb's table has in-frame clones only and misses some. The table records approximately 240,000 clones, roughly 89% of them present only once. Concerning this clone itself: No antigen is known for it.

Study conclusions and caveats: According to reports, the classifier identified cytomegalovirus status with high specificity and sensitivity. The study recorded 164 TCR beta chains that were cytomegalovirus-associated.

The chain combines TRBV4-2 with TRBJ1-2, with D perhaps matching TRBD1 (6 bases). The receptor was isolated from a woman aged 18-29 years in good health and CMV-seronegative. The sample taken for sequencing was PBMCs. CDR3 in DNA: TGTGCCAGCAGCCAAGGGGAAGCGGGGGCCGCGGCCTATGGCTACACCTTC. Protein sequence: CASSQGEAGAAAYGYTF.